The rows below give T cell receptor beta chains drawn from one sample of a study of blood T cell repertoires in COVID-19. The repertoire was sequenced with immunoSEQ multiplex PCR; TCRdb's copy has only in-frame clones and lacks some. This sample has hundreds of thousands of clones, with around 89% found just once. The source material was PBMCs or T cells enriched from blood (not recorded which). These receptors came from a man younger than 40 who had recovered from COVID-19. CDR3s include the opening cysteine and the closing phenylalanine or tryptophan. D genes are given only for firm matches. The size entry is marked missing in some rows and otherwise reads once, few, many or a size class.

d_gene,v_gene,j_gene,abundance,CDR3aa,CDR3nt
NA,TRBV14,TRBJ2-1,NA,CASSPGHGTYNEQFF,TGTGCCAGCAGCCCGGGACACGGAACGTACAATGAGCAGTTCTTC
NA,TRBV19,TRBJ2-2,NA,CASSLPSVGRITGELFF,TGTGCCAGTAGTCTTCCGAGCGTTGGGAGGATCACCGGGGAGCTGTTTTTT
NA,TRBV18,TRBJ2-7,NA,CASSPLRVVEGEQYF,TGTGCCAGCTCACCACTCCGGGTAGTTGAGGGCGAGCAGTACTTC
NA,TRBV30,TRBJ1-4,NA,CAWRSATNEKLFF,TGTGCCTGGAGATCTGCAACTAATGAAAAACTGTTTTTT
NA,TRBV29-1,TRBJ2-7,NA,CSVAGEAYEQYF,TGCAGCGTTGCGGGAGAAGCCTACGAGCAGTACTTC
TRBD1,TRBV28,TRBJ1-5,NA,CASSGGQGFGQPQHF,TGTGCCAGCAGCGGGGGACAGGGGTTCGGTCAGCCCCAGCATTTT
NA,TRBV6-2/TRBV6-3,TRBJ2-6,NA,CASSSSGTRGANVLTF,TGTGCCAGCAGTTCCTCGGGGACAAGGGGGGCCAACGTCCTGACTTTC
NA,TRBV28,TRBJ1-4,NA,CASSFRPRNEKLFF,TGTGCCAGCAGTTTCAGGCCCCGAAATGAAAAACTGTTTTTT
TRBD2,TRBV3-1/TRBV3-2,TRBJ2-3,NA,CASSLTSGGTDTQYF,TGTGCCAGCAGCCTGACTAGCGGGGGGACAGATACGCAGTATTTT
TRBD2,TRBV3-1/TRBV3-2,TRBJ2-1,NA,CASSPGLAGGLNEQFF,TGTGCCAGCAGCCCCGGACTAGCGGGAGGGCTGAATGAGCAGTTCTTC
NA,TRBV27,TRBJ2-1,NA,CASSSERGRNEQFF,TGTGCCAGCAGTTCGGAAAGGGGCAGAAATGAGCAGTTCTTC
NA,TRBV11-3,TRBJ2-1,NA,CASSLGGEQFF,TGTGCCAGCAGCTTAGGAGGTGAGCAGTTCTTC
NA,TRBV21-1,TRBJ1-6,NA,CASSKVQGRSPLHF,TGTGCCAGCAGCAAAGTTCAGGGCCGATCACCCCTCCACTTT
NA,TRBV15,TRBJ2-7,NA,CATSTAMLAYEQYF,TGTGCCACCAGCACAGCGATGCTAGCGTACGAGCAGTACTTC
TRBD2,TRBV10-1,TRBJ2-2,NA,CASSEASGTGTGELFF,TGCGCCAGCAGTGAGGCTAGCGGGACTGGCACCGGGGAGCTGTTTTTT
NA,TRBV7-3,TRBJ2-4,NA,CASSLGGAGNIQYF,TGTGCCAGCAGCTTAGGGGGCGCTGGTAACATTCAGTACTTC
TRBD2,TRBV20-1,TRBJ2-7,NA,CSARESGLQYF,TGCAGTGCTAGGGAGTCGGGACTACAGTACTTC
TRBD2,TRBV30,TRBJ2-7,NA,CAWTGGGSEQYF,TGTGCCTGGACTGGCGGGGGAAGCGAGCAGTACTTC
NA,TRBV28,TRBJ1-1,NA,CASSSSRASTEAFF,TGTGCCAGCAGTTCCTCGCGGGCGAGCACTGAAGCTTTCTTT
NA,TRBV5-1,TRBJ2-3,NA,CASSLQGAGTDTQYF,TGCGCCAGCAGCTTACAGGGCGCGGGCACAGATACGCAGTATTTT
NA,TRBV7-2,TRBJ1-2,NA,CASSVSPDRRVGYTF,TGTGCCAGCAGCGTTAGTCCGGACCGGAGGGTAGGCTACACCTTC
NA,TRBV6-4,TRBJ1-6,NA,CASREGVQGYNSPLHF,TGTGCCAGCAGGGAAGGGGTCCAGGGTTATAATTCACCCCTCCACTTT
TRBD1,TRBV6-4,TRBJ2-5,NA,CASSRTGQETQYF,TGTGCCAGCAGCCGGACAGGCCAAGAGACCCAGTACTTC
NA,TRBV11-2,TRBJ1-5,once,CASSLDFGSNQPQHF,TGTGCCAGCAGCTTAGATTTCGGTAGCAATCAGCCCCAGCATTTT
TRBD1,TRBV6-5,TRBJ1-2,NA,CASSRDRGGYTF,TGTGCCAGCAGCCGGGACAGGGGTGGCTACACCTTC
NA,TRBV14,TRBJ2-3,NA,CASSQAPGVFTDTQYF,TGTGCCAGCAGCCAAGCACCCGGGGTTTTTACAGATACGCAGTATTTT
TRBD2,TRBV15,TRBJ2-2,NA,CATSRDSRGVTGELFF,TGTGCCACCAGCAGAGATTCACGGGGGGTCACCGGGGAGCTGTTTTTT